This TCR beta chain comes out of a study of tumor and adjacent non-tumor tissue in lung cancer (dated by TCRdb to between 2017 and 2018). About the investigation overall: By cancer type, the cohort comprised 12 adenocarcinoma patients, a couple of squamous cell carcinoma patients and 1 small cell lung cancer patient. The roughly 15 enrolled patients, of whom roughly 10 were men and 5 were women, were aged roughly 31 to 85 years and were diagnosed with TNM stage I to III disease. In total, sequencing yielded under 150 million productive TCRbeta reads, which works out to an average of approximately 4 million reads per sample. The study compared bulk TCRbeta repertoires between lung tumor tissue and matched distant non-tumor lung tissue from fewer than 19 lung cancer patients. Under 35 paired specimens, one tumor and one normal lung sample per patient, were profiled by TCRbeta CDR3 sequencing.

Study-wide findings and limitations: Significantly higher TCR diversity was found in younger patients, and higher tumor TCR diversity was associated with shorter overall and disease-free survival. Neither the sequencing platform nor unique molecular identifiers are named or mentioned anywhere in the methods. A significantly larger cumulative share of the repertoire was made up by the top 100 clones in normal lung than in tumor tissue. Peripheral blood was not sequenced, so blood TCRbeta repertoires were not examined in the lung cancer patients of the study. Significantly higher TCR diversity (inverse Simpson) was observed in tumor tissue than in normal lung tissue (roughly 390 vs 170, P = 0.0075, Mann-Whitney U test). Only about 14 patients were in the cohort, and the authors stated that larger samples and more detailed clinical data are needed.

RNA was isolated from bulk unsorted tissue, and RNA quality was assessed with a NanoDrop ND-1000 and an Agilent 2100. The normal lung samples consisted of distant non-tumor tissue collected more than 3 cm from the tumor edge. The donors were newly diagnosed lung cancer patients admitted for thoracic surgery in China from August to November 2014 who had not received prior chemotherapy. Patients who had received previous radiotherapy or chemotherapy, or who had another concurrent cancer, were excluded from the study. Pieces of surgical tissue measuring about 1-2 cm3 were kept in RNAlater solution and stored at -80 degrees C until use. Library construction relied on multiplex PCR. The listed sequencing device is Illumina HiSeq 2500. Following protocols modified from ARM-PCR, the researchers constructed TCRbeta libraries through three rounds of nested PCR with primers (Table S4). Before sequencing, PCR products in the 200-500 bp range were cut out of the gel and cleaned up using the QIAquick gel extraction kit. Turning to the authors' computational methods: Reads were cleaned with Trimmomatic, merged with FLASH into complete CDR3 sequences, and assigned to V(D)J germline segments with MiTCR. Clonal diversity was calculated as the inverse Simpson's index using VDJtools. In-frame sequences without a premature stop codon were defined as productive reads. In-frame beta chains were kept once TCRdb had trimmed the public reads at Q25 with fastp and called clones with MiXCR. Rows matching on CDR3 protein sequence are summarized as one entry with the most common DNA and genes. TCRdb, not the original authors, processed these V and J calls. The sample table holds approximately 100,000 distinct CDR3 sequences, of which approximately 60% were seen once. Clones ranked in the top ten supply 15% to 20% of the sample.

Comment on this clonotype: Its binding antigen is unknown. Base quality data are lacking; no much larger clone is found one base away.

Taken from cysteine to phenylalanine, the CDR3 has 12 residues. Only the CDR3 DNA is retained, 36 bases long and in frame from the first base. Deletion took 6 bases off V and 6 bases off J, with a span of 14 bases between the germline ends. CDR1 and CDR2, looked up from the germline V gene, are SQVTM and ANQGSEA. Source material: distant non-tumor lung tissue. The chain joins TRBV29-1 to TRBJ1-1; the D gene is unclear. The sequence derives from a young man with non-small cell lung cancer. The nucleotides are TGCAGCGTAAAACATGTCGGGGCTGAAGCTTTCTTT. Its coded protein is CSVKHVGAEAFF.